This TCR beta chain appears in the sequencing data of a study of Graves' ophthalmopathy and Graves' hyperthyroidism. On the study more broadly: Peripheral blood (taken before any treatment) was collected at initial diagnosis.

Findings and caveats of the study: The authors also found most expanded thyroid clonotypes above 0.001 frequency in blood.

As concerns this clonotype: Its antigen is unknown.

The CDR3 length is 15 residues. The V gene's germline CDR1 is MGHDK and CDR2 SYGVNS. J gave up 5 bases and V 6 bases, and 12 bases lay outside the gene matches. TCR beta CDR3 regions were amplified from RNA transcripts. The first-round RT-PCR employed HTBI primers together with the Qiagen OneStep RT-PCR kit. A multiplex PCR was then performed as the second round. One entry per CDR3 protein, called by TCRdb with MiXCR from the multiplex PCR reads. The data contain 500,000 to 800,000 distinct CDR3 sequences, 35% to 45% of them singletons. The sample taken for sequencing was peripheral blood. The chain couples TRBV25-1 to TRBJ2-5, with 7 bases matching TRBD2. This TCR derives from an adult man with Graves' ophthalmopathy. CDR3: CASRQVAGGLETQYF. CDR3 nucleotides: TGTGCCAGCAGACAAGTAGCGGGTGGATTGGAGACCCAGTACTTC.